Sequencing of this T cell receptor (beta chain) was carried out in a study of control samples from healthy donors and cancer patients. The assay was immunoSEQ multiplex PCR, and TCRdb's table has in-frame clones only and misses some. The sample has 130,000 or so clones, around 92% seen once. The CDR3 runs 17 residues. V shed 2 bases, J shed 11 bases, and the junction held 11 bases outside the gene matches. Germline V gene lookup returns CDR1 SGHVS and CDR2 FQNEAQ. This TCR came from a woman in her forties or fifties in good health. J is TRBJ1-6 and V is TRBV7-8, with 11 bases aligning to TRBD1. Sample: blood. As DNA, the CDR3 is TGTGCCAGCAGCTTACGGGACAGGGGGGGACTGGGGCCACCCCTCCACTTT. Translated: CASSLRDRGGLGPPLHF.